The source of this TCR beta chain is a study of shared clonotypes between healthy human individuals. This table comes from immunoSEQ multiplex PCR, and its TCRdb copy is limited to in-frame clones, with some not included. The data show over a million clones, approximately 76% seen once. Trimming removed 2 bases at V and 6 bases at J, with 8 bases between. There are 12 residues in the CDR3. In germline, CDR1 is SGHAT, CDR2 FQNNGV. For this clone: Its specificity is not known.

Study results and limitations: The expectation was that sequencing depth would affect clonotype sharing among donors. Shared clonotypes: 4.5% to 5% naive CD4, around 3.5% naive CD8, about 2.4% memory CD4, approximately 0.37% memory CD8.

The clonotype was recovered from a man between 18 and 35 years old in good health. The chain carries TRBV11-2 and TRBJ2-7, with D perhaps TRBD2 (5 bases). What was sequenced was memory CD4+ T cells sorted from blood. As to subset: CD45RA-negative fraction. CDR3 residues: CASSLHGIEQYF. CDR3 bases: TGTGCCAGCAGCTTACACGGGATCGAGCAGTACTTC.